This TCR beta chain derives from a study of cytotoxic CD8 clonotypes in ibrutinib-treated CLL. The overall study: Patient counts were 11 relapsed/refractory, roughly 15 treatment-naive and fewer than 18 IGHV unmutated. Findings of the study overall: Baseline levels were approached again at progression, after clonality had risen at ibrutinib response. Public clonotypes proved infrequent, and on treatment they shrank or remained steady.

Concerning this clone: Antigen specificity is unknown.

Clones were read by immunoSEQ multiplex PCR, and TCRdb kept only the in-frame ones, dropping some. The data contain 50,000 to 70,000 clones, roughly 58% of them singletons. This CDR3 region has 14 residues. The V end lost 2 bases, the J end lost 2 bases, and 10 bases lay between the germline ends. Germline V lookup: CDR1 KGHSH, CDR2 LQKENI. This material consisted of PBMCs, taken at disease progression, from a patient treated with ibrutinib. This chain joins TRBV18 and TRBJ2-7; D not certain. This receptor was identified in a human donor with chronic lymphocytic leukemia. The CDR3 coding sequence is TGTGCCAGCTCACCAGAAAACCGAGCCTACGAGCAGTACTTC. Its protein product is CASSPENRAYEQYF.